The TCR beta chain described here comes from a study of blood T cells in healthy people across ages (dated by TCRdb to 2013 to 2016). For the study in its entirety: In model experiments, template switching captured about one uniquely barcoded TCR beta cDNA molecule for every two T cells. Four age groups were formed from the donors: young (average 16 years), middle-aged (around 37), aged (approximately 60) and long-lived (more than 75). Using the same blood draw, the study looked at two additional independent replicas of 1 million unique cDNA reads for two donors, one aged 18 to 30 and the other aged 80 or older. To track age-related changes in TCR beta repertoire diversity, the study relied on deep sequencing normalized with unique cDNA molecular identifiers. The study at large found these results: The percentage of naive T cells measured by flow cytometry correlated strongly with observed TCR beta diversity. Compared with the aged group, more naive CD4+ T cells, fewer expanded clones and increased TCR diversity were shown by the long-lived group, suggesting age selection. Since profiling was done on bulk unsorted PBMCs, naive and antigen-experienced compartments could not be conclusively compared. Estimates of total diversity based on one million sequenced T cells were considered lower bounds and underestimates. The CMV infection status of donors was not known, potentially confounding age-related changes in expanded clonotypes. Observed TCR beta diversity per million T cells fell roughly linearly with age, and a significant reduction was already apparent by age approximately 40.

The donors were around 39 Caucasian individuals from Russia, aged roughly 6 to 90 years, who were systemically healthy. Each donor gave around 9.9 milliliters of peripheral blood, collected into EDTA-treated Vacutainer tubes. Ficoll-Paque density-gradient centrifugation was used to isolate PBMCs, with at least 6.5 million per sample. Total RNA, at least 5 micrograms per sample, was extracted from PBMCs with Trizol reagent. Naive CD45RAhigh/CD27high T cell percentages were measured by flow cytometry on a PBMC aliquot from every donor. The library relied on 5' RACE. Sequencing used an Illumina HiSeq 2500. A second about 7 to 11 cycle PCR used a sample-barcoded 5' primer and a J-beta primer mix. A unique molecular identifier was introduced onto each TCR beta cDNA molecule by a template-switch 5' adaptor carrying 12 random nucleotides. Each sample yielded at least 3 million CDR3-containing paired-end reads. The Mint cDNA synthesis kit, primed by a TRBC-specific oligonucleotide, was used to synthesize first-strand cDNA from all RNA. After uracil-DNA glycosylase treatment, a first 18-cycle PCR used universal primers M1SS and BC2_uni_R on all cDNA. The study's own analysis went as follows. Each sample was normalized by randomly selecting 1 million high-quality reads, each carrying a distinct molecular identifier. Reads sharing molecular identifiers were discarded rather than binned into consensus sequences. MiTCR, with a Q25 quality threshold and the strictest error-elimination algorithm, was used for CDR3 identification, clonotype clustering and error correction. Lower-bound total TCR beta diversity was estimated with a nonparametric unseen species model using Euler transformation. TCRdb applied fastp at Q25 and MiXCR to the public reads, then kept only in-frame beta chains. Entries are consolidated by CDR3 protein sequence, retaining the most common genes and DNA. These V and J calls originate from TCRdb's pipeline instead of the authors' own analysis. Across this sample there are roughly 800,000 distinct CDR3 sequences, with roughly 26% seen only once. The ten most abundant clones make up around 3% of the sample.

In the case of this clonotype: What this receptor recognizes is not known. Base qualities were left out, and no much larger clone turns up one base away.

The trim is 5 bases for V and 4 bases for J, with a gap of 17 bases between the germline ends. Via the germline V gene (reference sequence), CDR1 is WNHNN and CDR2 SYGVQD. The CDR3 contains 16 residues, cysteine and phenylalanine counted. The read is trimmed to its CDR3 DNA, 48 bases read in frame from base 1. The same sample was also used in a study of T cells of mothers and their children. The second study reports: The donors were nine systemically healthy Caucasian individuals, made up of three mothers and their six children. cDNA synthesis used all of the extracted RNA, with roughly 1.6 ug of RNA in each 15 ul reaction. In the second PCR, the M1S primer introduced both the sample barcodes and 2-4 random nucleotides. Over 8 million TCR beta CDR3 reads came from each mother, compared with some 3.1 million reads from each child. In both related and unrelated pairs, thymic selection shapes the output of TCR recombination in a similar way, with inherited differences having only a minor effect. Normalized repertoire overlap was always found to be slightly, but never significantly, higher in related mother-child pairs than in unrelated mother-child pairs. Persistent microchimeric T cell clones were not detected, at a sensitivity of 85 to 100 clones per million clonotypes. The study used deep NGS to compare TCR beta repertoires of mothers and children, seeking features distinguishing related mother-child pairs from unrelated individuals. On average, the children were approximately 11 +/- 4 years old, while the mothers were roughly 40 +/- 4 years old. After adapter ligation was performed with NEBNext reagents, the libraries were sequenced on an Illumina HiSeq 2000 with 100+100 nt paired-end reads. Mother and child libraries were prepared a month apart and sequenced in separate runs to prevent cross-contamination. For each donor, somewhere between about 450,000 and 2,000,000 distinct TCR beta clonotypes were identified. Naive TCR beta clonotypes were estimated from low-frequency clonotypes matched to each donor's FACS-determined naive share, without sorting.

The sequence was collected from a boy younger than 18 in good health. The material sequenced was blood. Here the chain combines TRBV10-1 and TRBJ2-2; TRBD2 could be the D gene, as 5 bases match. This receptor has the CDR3 CASSPDGLRSTGELFF. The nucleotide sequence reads TGCGCCAGCAGTCCGGACGGACTCCGAAGCACCGGGGAGCTGTTTTTT.